The 16 T cell receptor beta chains below were found in one sample sequenced in a study of blood T cell repertoires in COVID-19. The table came from immunoSEQ multiplex PCR; TCRdb's copy has only in-frame clones and leaves some out. The profile shows fewer than 700,000 clones, approximately 91% of them singletons. The source material was peripheral blood. The receptors originated from a woman in her fifties or sixties with COVID-19, enrolled during active disease.

The chain recombines TRBV5-1 with TRBJ2-5; D might be TRBD2 (7 bases). The V and J ends lost 0 bases and 5 bases respectively, with 11 bases between them. Germline lookup yields CDR1 SGHRS and CDR2 YFSETQ. The CDR3 is 14 residues long. The DNA for the CDR3 is TGCGCCAGCAGCTTGGTGCGGGGGCAGGAGACCCAGTACTTC. It yields the protein CASSLVRGQETQYF.

This sequence joins TRBV6-5 and TRBJ1-5; D not certain. Per the germline V gene, CDR1 is MNHEY and CDR2 is SVGAGI. The CDR3 extends over 14 amino acids. The V end lost 4 bases, the J end lost 0 bases, and 7 bases lay between the germline ends. For the CDR3, the DNA is TGTGCCAGCAGTTCCCCACATAGCAATCAGCCCCAGCATTTT. Translation: CASSSPHSNQPQHF.

CDR3 coding DNA: TGTGCCAGCAGTACCGGACAGGGGGCACACAATGAGCAGTTCTTC. The encoded protein is CASSTGQGAHNEQFF. This rearrangement joins TRBV2 to TRBJ2-1, with 11 positions matching TRBD1. CDR1 and CDR2 from the germline V gene are SNHLY and FYNNEI. CDR3 length: 15 amino acids. J gave up 5 bases and V 5 bases, and 5 bases lay outside the gene matches.

The rearrangement uses TRBV25-1 and TRBJ2-7, with TRBD2 identical over 9 bases. Germline CDR1 is MGHDK and CDR2 is SYGVNS. CDR3 length: 17 amino acids. V shed 1 base, J shed 6 bases, and the junction held 13 bases outside the gene matches. CDR3 coding DNA: TGTGCCAGCAGTGAATGGGGGAAAGGGACTAGCAAGGGCGAGCAGTACTTC. Translating gives CASSEWGKGTSKGEQYF.

V is TRBV6-5 and J is TRBJ1-2; D may be TRBD1 (5 bases). CDR3 length: 11 amino acids. Trimming stripped 11 bases from V and 6 bases from J, with 13 bases between. From germline, CDR1 is MNHEY and CDR2 SVGAGI. The DNA for the CDR3 is TGTGCCGCATCGGCAGGGCATGGCTACACCTTC. Residues: CAASAGHGYTF.

The V and J genes are TRBV9 and TRBJ1-5; D possibly corresponds to TRBD1 (5 bases). Per germline, CDR1 SGDLS and CDR2 YYNGEE. The CDR3 has 15 amino acids. V lost 0 bases and J lost 6, with 13 bases in between. CDR3 DNA sequence: TGTGCCAGCAGCGTAGAGGGGCAGGCCGGTCAGCCCCAGCATTTT. Encoded protein: CASSVEGQAGQPQHF.

The chain uses TRBV4-1 and TRBJ1-2; D gene uncertain. The length of the CDR3 is 17 residues. Trimming took 4 bases from V and 0 from J, leaving 18 bases between them. Germline V gives CDR1 MGHRA, CDR2 YSYEKL. The CDR3 nucleotides are TGCGCCAGCAGCCCAACTTCCACCAGGCCATCTAACTATGGCTACACCTTC. Translation gives CASSPTSTRPSNYGYTF.

The chain joins TRBV7-9 to TRBJ1-2, with D possibly being TRBD1 (6 bases). CDR1 is SEHNR, CDR2 FQNEAQ, per germline (reference sequence). The CDR3 runs 18 residues. V gave up 3 bases and J gave up 7 bases, with 27 bases separating them. The CDR3 DNA reads TGTGCCAGCAGCTTTATAGGGGCAGGGGCCGCTCGGATGCGTGGCTACACCTTC. Its translation is CASSFIGAGAARMRGYTF.

The chain is built from TRBV6-5 and TRBJ1-4; D gene unclear. Germline assignment: CDR1 MNHEY and CDR2 SVGAGI. This CDR3 region has 14 residues. The germline V and J ends were trimmed by 6 bases and 1 base, with 9 bases remaining between them. CDR3 DNA: TGTGCCAGCAGAAATCGAGGAACTAATGAAAAACTGTTTTTT. Translating it yields CASRNRGTNEKLFF.

This chain connects TRBV9 to TRBJ2-5; 8 bases fit TRBD1. After removal of 7 bases from V and 4 bases from J, the junction contained 9 bases not matched to a gene. Looked up from germline, CDR1 is SGDLS and CDR2 is YYNGEE. CDR3 length: 14 amino acids. The CDR3 protein is CASATTGDGETQYF. Written as DNA, the CDR3 is TGTGCCAGCGCGACGACAGGGGATGGAGAGACCCAGTACTTC. The full variable domain, completed using reference TRBV9 and TRBJ2-5, is DSGVTQTPKHLITATGQRVTLRCSPRSGDLSVYWYQQSLDQGLQFLIQYYNGEERAKGNILERFSAQQFPDLHSELNLSSLELGDSALYFCASATTGDGETQYFGPGTRLLVL.

V is TRBV6-5 and J is TRBJ2-1; the match to TRBD2 covers 8 bases. With V trimmed by 6 bases and J by 1 base, 5 bases remained unmatched. The CDR3 runs to 15 residues. Germline loops: CDR1 MNHEY, CDR2 SVGAGI. The CDR3 is CASRLASGSYNEQFF. The CDR3 coding sequence is TGTGCCAGCAGGCTTGCTAGCGGGTCCTACAATGAGCAGTTCTTC.

The V gene is TRBV7-2, the J gene TRBJ2-1; 8 nucleotides line up with TRBD2. The length of the CDR3 is 15 residues. Germline V gene lookup returns CDR1 SGHTA and CDR2 FQGNSA. V was pared by 5 bases and J by 0 bases, with 3 bases of the junction left unmatched. CDR3 sequence (DNA): TGTGCCAGCAGCCAAGCGGGAGTCTCCTACAATGAGCAGTTCTTC. This gives the protein CASSQAGVSYNEQFF.

The V gene is TRBV2, the J gene TRBJ1-2; D unresolved. Between the trimmed V and J ends, which lost 0 bases and 8 bases, there was a span of 16 bases. Germline values: CDR1 SNHLY, CDR2 FYNNEI. The CDR3 spans 15 residues. Here the CDR3 reads CASSEALRPPGGYTF. In DNA form, the CDR3 reads TGTGCCAGCAGTGAAGCGCTACGCCCGCCGGGAGGCTACACCTTC.

V and J are TRBV6-5 and TRBJ2-1, with unresolved D. From germline, CDR1 is MNHEY and CDR2 SVGAGI. The CDR3 totals 13 residues. The V end lost 10 bases, the J end lost 7 bases, and 17 bases lay between the germline ends. The CDR3 loop reads CATQTESQNEQFF. In nucleotides, the CDR3 is TGTGCCACCCAGACGGAGAGCCAGAATGAGCAGTTCTTC.

The J gene is TRBJ1-1, the V gene TRBV6-2 or TRBV6-3; 8 nucleotides line up with TRBD1. V shed 4 bases and J 1 base; nucleotides not matched to a gene: 8. Per germline, CDR1 MNHEY and CDR2 SVGEGT. This CDR3 has 16 residues. As DNA, the CDR3 is TGTGCCAGCAGTTTAGGACAGGGTGTCCCGAACACTGAAGCTTTCTTT. Translation: CASSLGQGVPNTEAFF.

V is TRBV15 and J is TRBJ2-7; D uncertain. The CDR3 totals 13 residues. The V gene's germline CDR1 is LNHNV and CDR2 YYDKDF (reference sequence). The V end lost 1 base, the J end lost 2 bases, and 6 bases lay between the germline ends. The CDR3 region is CATSRASPYEQYF. For the CDR3, the DNA is TGTGCCACCAGCAGAGCCTCCCCCTACGAGCAGTACTTC.